Shown below are 24 T cell receptor beta chains from a single sample sequenced in a study of blood T cell repertoires in COVID-19. Clones were read by immunoSEQ multiplex PCR, and TCRdb kept only the in-frame ones, dropping some. Here the sample spans about 180,000 clones, roughly 87% being singletons. Input material: PBMCs or T cells enriched from blood (not recorded which). Source of these receptors: a human donor with acute COVID-19. The donor label of this sample is uncertain.

This clone was detected only a few times. The chain links TRBV24-1 to TRBJ1-5; possible D gene TRBD1, 6 bases. The ends were cut back, 4 bases at V and 7 bases at J, with 13 bases in the middle. Looked up from germline, CDR1 is KGHDR and CDR2 is SFDVKD. This CDR3 contains 14 residues. CDR3 coding DNA: TGTGCCACCAGTGACGCCAGGGGTTTACAGCCCCAGCATTTT. It codes for CATSDARGLQPQHF.

The chain links TRBV5-5 to TRBJ2-7; maybe TRBD2 (6 bases). From germline, CDR1 is SGHKS and CDR2 YYEKEE (reference sequence). The germline V and J ends were trimmed by 4 bases and 5 bases, with 10 bases remaining between them. The CDR3 totals 12 residues. CDR3 sequence: CASSRTGDEQYF. The DNA for the CDR3 is TGTGCCAGCAGCCGGACGGGGGACGAGCAGTACTTC.

The V and J genes are TRBV7-9 and TRBJ1-3; tentatively, D is TRBD1 (6 bases). Looked up from germline, CDR1 is SEHNR and CDR2 is FQNEAQ (reference sequence). The CDR3 spans 15 residues. The V end lost 5 bases, the J end lost 0 bases, and 11 bases lay between the germline ends. CDR3 bases: TGTGCCAGCAGCCGGGGACACCTCTCTGGAAACACCATATATTTT. Translating gives CASSRGHLSGNTIYF.

The chain couples TRBV27 to TRBJ2-3; D is possibly TRBD2 (5 bases). The CDR3 is 13 amino acids. Trimming shortened V by 8 bases and J by 2 bases, and 11 bases separated the two germline ends. The germline V gene encodes CDR1 MNHEY and CDR2 SMNVEV (reference sequence). The CDR3 protein is CASQDFYTDTQYF. The DNA of the CDR3 is TGTGCCAGCCAGGACTTTTACACAGATACGCAGTATTTT.

Turning to this clone: Additional DNA sequences in this sample encode the identical CDR3. The CDR3 loop is CASSLGQGDYGYTF. CDR3 bases: TGCGCCAGCAGCTTGGGACAGGGTGACTATGGCTACACCTTC. The chain joins TRBV5-1 to TRBJ1-2, with 7 bases identical to TRBD1. The germline gives CDR1 SGHRS, CDR2 YFSETQ. The CDR3 spans 14 residues. V shed 0 bases and J 3 bases; nucleotides not matched to a gene: 2.

The genes are TRBV5-8 and TRBJ2-7, with TRBD2 matching 13 bases. Germline V gene sequence: CDR1 SGHTS, CDR2 YDEGEE. The junction had 20 bases not matched to a gene; V was cut back by 4 bases and J by 7 bases. CDR3 length: 19 residues. Here the CDR3 reads CASSAPGTGNPGLAGEQYF. The CDR3 nucleotides read TGTGCCAGCAGCGCTCCCGGGACAGGGAACCCGGGACTAGCGGGGGAGCAGTACTTC.

This sequence joins TRBV12-3 or TRBV12-4 and TRBJ2-5; possible D gene TRBD2, 6 bases. V lost 3 bases, J lost 4 bases, and 9 bases lay in between. The CDR3 has 13 amino acids. In DNA form, the CDR3 reads TGTGCCAGCAGTTTTTGGAGGGTAGAGACCCAGTACTTC. This translates into CASSFWRVETQYF.

This rearrangement joins TRBV6-5 to TRBJ2-1; D possibly corresponds to TRBD2 (6 bases). The ends were cut back, 0 bases at V and 6 bases at J, with 12 bases in the middle. The CDR3 spans 15 residues. CDR1 is MNHEY, CDR2 SVGAGI, per germline. CDR3 nucleotides: TGTGCCAGCAGTTACTCGTTCACTAGCCCCAATGAGCAGTTCTTC. Amino acids: CASSYSFTSPNEQFF.

The V and J genes are TRBV15 and TRBJ2-2; possibly TRBD1 for D (8 bases). Trimming took off 5 bases at V and 3 bases at J, with 19 bases between the two ends. Germline CDR1 is LNHNV and CDR2 is YYDKDF (reference sequence). CDR3 length: 17 residues. CDR3 nucleotide sequence: TGTGCCACCAGCGCCGGACAGGGAGGGCCCTACACCGGGGAGCTGTTTTTT. The encoded protein is CATSAGQGGPYTGELFF.

The chain carries TRBV25-1 and TRBJ1-2, with a weak D call TRBD1 (6 bases). CDR1 is MGHDK, CDR2 SYGVNS, per germline. The CDR3 runs 13 residues. Trimming removed 2 bases from V and 8 bases from J, with 12 bases in between. Here the CDR3 reads CASSEPDRYGYTF. The CDR3 bases are TGTGCCAGCAGTGAACCGGACAGATACGGCTACACCTTC.

The chain combines TRBV10-3 with TRBJ2-6; 7 bases line up with TRBD1. CDR3 length: 18 amino acids. CDR1 and CDR2 (germline): ENHRY, SYGVKD. Trimming took 6 bases from V and 0 from J; bases not matched to a gene: 11. The DNA of the CDR3 is TGTGCCATCAGCGATCCTGGACAGGCGAGCTCTGGGGCCAACGTCCTGACTTTC. This encodes CAISDPGQASSGANVLTF.

The chain has TRBV19 and TRBJ1-1; no clear D. With 3 bases removed from V and 6 bases from J, the gap between germline ends came to 8 bases. CDR3 size: 12 residues. The germline V gene encodes CDR1 LNHDA and CDR2 SQIVND (reference sequence). Written as DNA, the CDR3 is TGTGCCAGTAGTATTGGGCTCTCTGAAGCTTTCTTT. Protein: CASSIGLSEAFF.

The chain employs TRBV2 and TRBJ1-5, with D perhaps TRBD1 (5 bases). Trimming cost V 6 bases and J 0 bases, with 12 bases left between them. The CDR3 is 15 amino acids. Germline-derived CDR1 and CDR2 are SNHLY and FYNNEI. The CDR3 protein is CASSKQADSNQPQHF. Here the CDR3 DNA reads TGTGCCAGCAGCAAACAGGCGGATAGCAATCAGCCCCAGCATTTT.

V and J are TRBV27 and TRBJ2-3, with 7 bases that match TRBD1. The germline V gene encodes CDR1 MNHEY and CDR2 SMNVEV (reference sequence). J gave up 1 base and V 2 bases, and 3 bases lay outside the gene matches. The CDR3 spans 15 residues. The chain's CDR3 is CASSLRGRGTDTQYF. CDR3 nucleotides: TGTGCCAGCAGTTTAAGGGGGCGCGGCACAGATACGCAGTATTTT.

The chain joins TRBV6-5 to TRBJ1-6, with 9 positions matching TRBD1. The junction had 5 bases not matched to a gene; V was cut back by 1 base and J by 7 bases. Germline V CDR1 and CDR2: MNHEY, SVGAGI. The CDR3 extends over 16 amino acids. CDR3 residues: CASSYLGQGSNSPLHF. Here the CDR3 DNA reads TGTGCCAGCAGTTACTTGGGACAGGGTTCCAATTCACCCCTCCACTTT.

CDR3 sequence (DNA): TGTGCCAGCAGCTATTCAGGGGTCTACGAGCAGTACTTC. It translates to CASSYSGVYEQYF. V and J are TRBV5-6 and TRBJ2-7; a possible D gene is TRBD1 (6 bases). V was shortened by 3 bases and J by 3 bases, with 10 bases between the two germline ends. Per germline, CDR1 SGHDT and CDR2 YYEEEE. This CDR3 comprises 13 residues.

The rearrangement links TRBV9 to TRBJ2-5; 11 positions agree with TRBD2. The CDR3 consists of 16 residues. Trimming took 0 bases from V and 7 from J; bases not matched to a gene: 8. Germline CDR1 and CDR2: SGDLS and YYNGEE. CDR3: CASSVDVAGGLGTQYF. CDR3 nucleotides: TGTGCCAGCAGCGTAGATGTAGCGGGGGGGCTTGGGACCCAGTACTTC.

This rearrangement joins TRBV28 to TRBJ2-7, with D possibly matching TRBD1 (6 bases). This CDR3 region has 15 residues. Trimming cost V 7 bases and J 3 bases, with 19 bases left between them. CDR1 MDHEN and CDR2 SYDVKM come from the germline V gene. The CDR3 nucleotides read TGTGCCAGCAAAACAGGGATAAATCCGAGCTACGAGCAGTACTTC. Protein: CASKTGINPSYEQYF.

V gene TRBV7-9 combines with J gene TRBJ1-2; maybe TRBD1 (6 bases). Trimming pared 5 bases from V and 0 bases from J, leaving 10 bases between. The CDR3 extends over 14 amino acids. CDR1 is SEHNR and CDR2 is FQNEAQ in the germline V gene (reference sequence). For the CDR3, the DNA is TGTGCCAGCAGCCTCCGGGACACTAACTATGGCTACACCTTC. Translation gives CASSLRDTNYGYTF.

The chain has TRBV19 and TRBJ2-7, with a tentative D call TRBD2 (6 bases). This CDR3 comprises 15 residues. CDR1 and CDR2 from the germline V gene are LNHDA and SQIVND (reference sequence). V was pared by 1 base and J by 3 bases, with 13 bases between. CDR3 region: CASSIVGGAIYEQYF. CDR3 coding DNA: TGTGCCAGTAGTATAGTAGGAGGGGCCATCTACGAGCAGTACTTC.

This chain uses TRBV10-3 with TRBJ2-5; the match to TRBD1 covers 8 bases. The CDR3 extends over 15 amino acids. V lost 5 bases, J lost 0 bases, and 5 bases stayed unmatched. The germline V gene encodes CDR1 ENHRY and CDR2 SYGVKD. The CDR3 sequence is CAISPGGAYQETQYF. In DNA form, the CDR3 reads TGTGCCATCAGTCCAGGGGGCGCGTACCAAGAGACCCAGTACTTC.

At least ten counts were recorded for this clone. The genes are TRBV7-6 and TRBJ1-4; no firm D call. Germline assignment: CDR1 SGHVS and CDR2 FNYEAQ. There are 15 residues in the CDR3. Trimming stripped 1 base from V and 3 bases from J, with 9 bases between. CDR3 DNA: TGTGCCAGCAGCTTAGTTGCAGGCCCTAATGAAAAACTGTTTTTT. Translation gives CASSLVAGPNEKLFF.

The table lists this clone with a few counts. V gene TRBV11-3 combines with J gene TRBJ1-1; TRBD1 might be the D (5 bases). The V gene lost 6 bases and the J gene lost 0 bases, with 17 bases spanning the gap. The CDR3 totals 16 residues. Germline V gene data show CDR1 as SGHNT and CDR2 as YENEEA. The CDR3 nucleotides are TGTGCCAGCAGTAGGAGTGGGGCGAACTTGAACACTGAAGCTTTCTTT. Translating it yields CASSRSGANLNTEAFF.

The J gene is TRBJ1-1, the V gene TRBV5-8, with unresolved D. The CDR3 covers 12 residues. The germline V gene encodes CDR1 SGHTS and CDR2 YDEGEE. Trimming took 4 bases from V and 10 from J, leaving 14 bases between them. The CDR3 coding sequence is TGTGCCAGCAGCCCACGGAAGACGGGAGCTTTCTTT. Amino acids: CASSPRKTGAFF.